This T cell receptor beta chain emerged from a study of blood T cell repertoires in COVID-19. About the research overall: Sites in the United States, Italy and Spain provided acute and convalescent COVID-19 samples. PBMCs, B-cell-depleted T cells, or T cells were the source of the cDNA or gDNA that made up the material.

Study processing details: Estimation of nucleated cell counts was performed using reference gene primer amplification. Assay: immunoSEQ multiplex PCR; the TCRdb copy retains only in-frame clones and omits some. Clone size and the V and J calls come from that table; the DNA yielded D and trimming. The data contain approximately 280,000 clones, approximately 85% of them singletons. Trimming removed 4 bases from V and 3 bases from J; junction bases left unmatched: 11. The CDR3 is 16 residues long. Germline CDR1 reads SGHRS; CDR2 reads YFSETQ. This clone has more than one count but fewer than ten. Sequencing used peripheral blood. This clonotype was sampled from a woman aged 70-85 years with acute or convalescent COVID-19. The V and J genes are TRBV5-1 and TRBJ1-1, with TRBD1 matching over 8 bases. The CDR3: CASSLEQGVTYTEAFF. CDR3 coding DNA: TGCGCCAGCAGCCTAGAACAGGGGGTCACCTACACTGAAGCTTTCTTT.